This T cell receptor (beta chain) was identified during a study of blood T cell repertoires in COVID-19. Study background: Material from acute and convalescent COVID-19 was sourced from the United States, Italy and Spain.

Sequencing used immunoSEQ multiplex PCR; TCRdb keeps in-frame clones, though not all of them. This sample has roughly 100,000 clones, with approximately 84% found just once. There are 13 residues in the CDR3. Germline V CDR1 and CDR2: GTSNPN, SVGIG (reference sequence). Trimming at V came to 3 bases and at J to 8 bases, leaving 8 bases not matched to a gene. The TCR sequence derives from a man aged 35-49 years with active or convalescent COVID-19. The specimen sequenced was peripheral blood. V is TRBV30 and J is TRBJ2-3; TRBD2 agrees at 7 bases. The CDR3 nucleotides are TGTGCCTGGAGCCCCGGACTAGACTTTACGCAGTATTTT. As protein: CAWSPGLDFTQYF.